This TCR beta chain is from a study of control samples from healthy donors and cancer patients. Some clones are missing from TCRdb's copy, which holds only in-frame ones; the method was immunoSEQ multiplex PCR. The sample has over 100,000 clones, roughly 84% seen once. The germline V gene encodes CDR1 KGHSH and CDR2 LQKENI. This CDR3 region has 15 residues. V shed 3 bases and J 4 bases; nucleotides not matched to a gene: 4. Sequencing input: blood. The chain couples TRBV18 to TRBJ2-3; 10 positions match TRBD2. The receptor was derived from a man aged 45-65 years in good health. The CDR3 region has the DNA TGTGCCAGCTCACCTGGCCTAGCGGGAGCAGATACGCAGTATTTT. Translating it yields CASSPGLAGADTQYF.